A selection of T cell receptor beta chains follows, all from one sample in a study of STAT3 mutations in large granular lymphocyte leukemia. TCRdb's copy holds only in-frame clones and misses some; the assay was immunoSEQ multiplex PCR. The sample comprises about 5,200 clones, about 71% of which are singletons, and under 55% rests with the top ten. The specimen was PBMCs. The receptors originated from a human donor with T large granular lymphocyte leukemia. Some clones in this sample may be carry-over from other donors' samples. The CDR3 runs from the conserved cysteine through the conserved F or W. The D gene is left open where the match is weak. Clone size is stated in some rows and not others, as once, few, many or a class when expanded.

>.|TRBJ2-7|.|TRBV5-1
TGCGCCAGCAACGTTGGAATGGGGGGCTACGAGCAGTACTTC
CASNVGMGGYEQYF
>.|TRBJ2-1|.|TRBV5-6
TGTGCCAGCAGCTTGGCAGGAGTAAAAAATGAGCAGTTCTTC
CASSLAGVKNEQFF
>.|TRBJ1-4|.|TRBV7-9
TGTGCCAGCAGCCCGAGGGACTTACCTTTT
CASSPRDLPF
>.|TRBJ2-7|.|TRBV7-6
TGTGCCAGCAGCTTGGCGACCCTAGACGAGCAGTACTTC
CASSLATLDEQYF
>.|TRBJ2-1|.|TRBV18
TGTGCCAGCTCACCGGGCCACCACTCCTACAATGAGCAGTTCTTC
CASSPGHHSYNEQFF
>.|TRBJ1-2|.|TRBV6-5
TGTGCCAGCAGCTCCACCCCGGGGGCGTTGGGCTACACCTTC
CASSSTPGALGYTF
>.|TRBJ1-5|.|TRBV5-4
TGTGCCAGCAGCTTATGGGGGGCGCTAGGTCAGCCCCAGCATTTT
CASSLWGALGQPQHF
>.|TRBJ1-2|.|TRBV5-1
TGCGCCAGCAGCTTAGATGGCGGGAACTATGGCTACACCTTC
CASSLDGGNYGYTF
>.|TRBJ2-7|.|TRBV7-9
TGTGCCAGCAGCTTTAATCGCTACGAGCAGTACTTC
CASSFNRYEQYF
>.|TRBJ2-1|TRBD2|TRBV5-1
TGCGCCAGCAGCTTAAAACTAGCGGGAGTTAATGAGCAGTTCTTC
CASSLKLAGVNEQFF
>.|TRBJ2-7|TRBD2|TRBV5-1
TGCGCCAGCAGCTTTTCGGGAGGGGACGACGAGCAGTACTTC
CASSFSGGDDEQYF
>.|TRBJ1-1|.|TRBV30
TGTGCCTGGGGTCGGATGAGGGGCACTGAAGCTTTCTTT
CAWGRMRGTEAFF
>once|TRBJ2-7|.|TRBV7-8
TGTGCCAGCAGCTTAGATAGCGTCGGCTCCTACGAGCAGTACTTC
CASSLDSVGSYEQYF
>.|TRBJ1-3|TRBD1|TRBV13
TGTGCCAGCAGCGTGGGACAGGGGTTTTCTGGAAACACCATATATTTT
CASSVGQGFSGNTIYF
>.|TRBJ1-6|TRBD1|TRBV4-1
TGCGCCAGCAGCCAAGAACCGACAGGGGCCTTATCTCGTTCACCCCTCCACTTT
CASSQEPTGALSRSPLHF
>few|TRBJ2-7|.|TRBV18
TGTGCCAGCTCACCACCCGACAGAGCCCTCTACGAGCAGTACTTC
CASSPPDRALYEQYF
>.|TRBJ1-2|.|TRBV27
TGTGCCAGCAGTTTGTATGGGGATGGCTACACCTTC
CASSLYGDGYTF
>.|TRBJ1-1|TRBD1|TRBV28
TGTGCCAGCAGTCCCCGACAGGGTGCGGGCACTGAAGCTTTCTTT
CASSPRQGAGTEAFF
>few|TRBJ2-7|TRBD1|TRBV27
TGTGCCAGCAGACACGGGACAGCAGCTTACGAGCAGTACTTC
CASRHGTAAYEQYF
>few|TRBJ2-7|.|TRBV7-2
TGTGCCAGCAGCTTAGCGCTCGGTGAAGGGAACCAGTACTTC
CASSLALGEGNQYF
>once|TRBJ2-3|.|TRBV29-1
TGCAGCGTTCAGTCGGCGGGCGAGGTTACGCAGTATTTT
CSVQSAGEVTQYF
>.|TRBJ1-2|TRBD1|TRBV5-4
TGTGCCAGCAGCTCAGGACAGGGGGTCGATGGCTACACCTTC
CASSSGQGVDGYTF
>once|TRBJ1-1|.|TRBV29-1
TGCAGCGTTGGCCCGGGGGCGGCTGAAGCTTTCTTT
CSVGPGAAEAFF
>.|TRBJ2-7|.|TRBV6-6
TGTGCCAGCACTACAGGGCTAGGGATCTCCTACGAGCAGTACTTC
CASTTGLGISYEQYF
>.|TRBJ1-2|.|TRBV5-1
TGCGCCAGCAGCTTGGAACAGTTGGCCGGTGGCTACACCTTC
CASSLEQLAGGYTF
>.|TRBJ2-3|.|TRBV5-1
TGCGCCAGCAGCTTGGGCGGGACGGCAGATACGCAGTATTTT
CASSLGGTADTQYF
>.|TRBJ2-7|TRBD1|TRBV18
TGTGCCAGCTCACCGAAGGGACAGGGGAACGAGCAGTACTTC
CASSPKGQGNEQYF
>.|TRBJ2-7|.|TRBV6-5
TGTGCCAGCAGTTACTCCCCAACCTACGAGCAGTACTTC
CASSYSPTYEQYF
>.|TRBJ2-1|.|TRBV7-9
TGTGCCAGCAGAATAATCCTCGGCAATGAGCAGTTCTTC
CASRIILGNEQFF
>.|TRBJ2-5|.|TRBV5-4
TGTGCCAGCAGCTTGACGGGGGGCGAGACCCAGTACTTC
CASSLTGGETQYF
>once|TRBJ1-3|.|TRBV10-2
TGCGCCAGCAGTGGCGGCAGGGGTAGCTCTGGAAACACCATATATTTT
CASSGGRGSSGNTIYF
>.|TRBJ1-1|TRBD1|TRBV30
TGTGCCGGGGACAGGGGGGTTTGGGCTTTCTTT
CAGDRGVWAFF
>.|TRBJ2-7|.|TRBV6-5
TGTGCCAGCAGTTACTCGTCGACAGGAAGGGACGAGCAGTACTTC
CASSYSSTGRDEQYF
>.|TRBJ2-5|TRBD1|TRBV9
TGTGCCAGCAGCGCAAGACAGGGCCAAGAGACCCAGTACTTC
CASSARQGQETQYF
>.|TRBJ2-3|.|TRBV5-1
TGCGCCAGCAGCTTTGCCTCCGTAAACACAGATACGCAGTATTTT
CASSFASVNTDTQYF
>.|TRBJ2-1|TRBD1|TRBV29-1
TGCAGCGGCTTACCGGGACAGGGAGGGAATGAGCAGTTCTTC
CSGLPGQGGNEQFF
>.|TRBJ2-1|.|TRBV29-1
TGCAGCGCCCGCCGGTCCGAGCAGTTCTTC
CSARRSEQFF
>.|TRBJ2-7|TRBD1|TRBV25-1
TGTGCCAGCAGTGGAATCCACGGGACAGGTACCTACGAGCAGTACTTC
CASSGIHGTGTYEQYF
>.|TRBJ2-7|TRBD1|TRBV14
TGTGCCAGCAGCCATTGGGGACAGGGGTCCTCCTACGAGCAGTACTTC
CASSHWGQGSSYEQYF
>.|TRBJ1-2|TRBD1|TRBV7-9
TGTGCCAGCAGCCGACAGGGCGACTATGGCTACACCTTC
CASSRQGDYGYTF
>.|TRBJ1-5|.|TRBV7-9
TGTGCCAGCAGCATCGAGACAGTCAATCAGCCCCAGCATTTT
CASSIETVNQPQHF
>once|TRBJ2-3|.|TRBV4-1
TGCGCCAGCAGCCAATGGACTAGCACAGATACGCAGTATTTT
CASSQWTSTDTQYF
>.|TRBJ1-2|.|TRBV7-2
TGTGCCAGCAGCCCGTCTCCGGGGGGAAACTATGGCTACACCTTC
CASSPSPGGNYGYTF
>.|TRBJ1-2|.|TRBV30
TGTGCCTGGAGTATACTAGCTAACTATGGCTACACCTTC
CAWSILANYGYTF
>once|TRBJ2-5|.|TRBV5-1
TGCGCCAGCATGTGGGCCCAGGTAGGAGAGACCCAGTACTTC
CASMWAQVGETQYF
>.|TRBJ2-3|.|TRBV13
TGTGCCAGCAGCCAAACTAGGGACGGGGATACGCAGTATTTT
CASSQTRDGDTQYF